The sequence of this TCR beta chain was determined in a study of shared clonotypes between healthy human individuals. Of note for this clone: What it binds is unknown.

CD45RO-negative cells were positively selected for CCR7, leaving out terminally differentiated effector memory CD45RA+ cells. Researchers divided each subset's genomic DNA evenly across several immunoSEQ plates. For sorted subsets, about 200 ng DNA per replicate equaled 30,000 or so T cell genomes. How the authors handled the data: There were no quality scores in the junction-only immunoSEQ sequences, so filtering differed. The table came from immunoSEQ multiplex PCR; TCRdb's copy has only in-frame clones and leaves some out. V and J calls and clone size follow that table, whereas D and trimming were derived from the DNA. The profile covers more than 2 million clones, with around 95% appearing a single time and about 1.6% taken by the ten largest. Study-wide findings and caveats: Clonotype sharing levels among donors were expected to vary with sequencing depth.

This TCR derives from a man younger than 35 in good health. Some clones in this sample may be carry-over from other donors' samples. Sequenced: naive CD8+ T cells from PBMCs.

The CDR3, as DNA: TGTGCCAGCAGCCACACTAACTATGGCTACACCTTC. This encodes CASSHTNYGYTF. This sequence joins TRBV9 and TRBJ1-2; D call uncertain. This CDR3 spans 12 amino acids. V was clipped by 4 bases and J by 0 bases, with 4 bases between them. Germline CDR1 reads SGDLS; CDR2 reads YYNGEE.